This passage covers 7 T cell receptor beta chains from one sample sequenced in a study of cytomegalovirus exposure and HLA in healthy donors. PCR employed 60 Vbeta and 13 Jbeta primers. Generated by immunoSEQ multiplex PCR, the TCRdb table keeps only in-frame clones and is missing some. There are under 150,000 clones in the sample; around 75% occur only once, and over 1.5% lies in the top ten. Specimen: PBMCs. These receptors were taken from a woman aged 18-35 years in good health and CMV-seronegative.

This chain links TRBV10-3 with TRBJ2-3; 7 bases fit TRBD2. This CDR3 is built from 11 residues. CDR1 and CDR2 from the germline V gene are ENHRY and SYGVKD. The V segment lost 8 bases and the J segment 4 bases; nucleotides outside the gene matches: 0. The CDR3: CAIGGADTQYF. The CDR3 region has the DNA TGTGCCATCGGGGGGGCAGATACGCAGTATTTT.

The rearrangement uses TRBV2 and TRBJ1-3; D not resolved. V was shortened by 6 bases and J by 8 bases, with 14 bases between the two germline ends. Germline V gene sequence: CDR1 SNHLY, CDR2 FYNNEI. There are 13 residues in the CDR3. The CDR3 DNA reads as TGTGCCAGCAGCCAGACCCACAGAGACACCATATATTTT. This gives the protein CASSQTHRDTIYF.

V is TRBV11-2 and J is TRBJ1-1; 9 bases match TRBD1. The CDR3 contains 14 residues. Unmatched junction bases numbered 5, after V lost 5 bases and J lost 4 bases. The V gene's germline CDR1 is SGHAT and CDR2 FQNNGV. CDR3 sequence reads: CASSEQGASTEAFF. CDR3 bases: TGTGCCAGCAGCGAACAGGGGGCCAGCACTGAAGCTTTCTTT.

The chain is built from TRBV4-1 and TRBJ2-7; TRBD1 agrees at 8 bases. This CDR3 is built from 15 residues. V gave up 2 bases and J gave up 1 base; unmatched junction bases: 4. Looked up from germline, CDR1 is MGHRA and CDR2 is YSYEKL. In DNA form, the CDR3 reads TGCGCCAGCAGCCAATCGAGACAGGGGTCCTACGAGCAGTACTTC. Its translation: CASSQSRQGSYEQYF.

The chain joins TRBV6-1 to TRBJ2-7, with D possibly being TRBD1 (5 bases). Per germline, CDR1 MNHNS and CDR2 SASEGT. The CDR3 contains 14 residues. Between the trimmed V and J ends, which lost 8 bases and 1 base, there was a span of 15 bases. The CDR3 sequence is CASGVQGKSYEQYF. CDR3 coding DNA: TGTGCCAGCGGAGTCCAGGGAAAGTCCTACGAGCAGTACTTC.

The V gene is TRBV7-6, the J gene TRBJ2-7; 8 positions agree with TRBD1. The CDR3 has 16 amino acids. Unmatched junction bases numbered 12, after V lost 5 bases and J lost 3 bases. Germline CDR1 SGHVS, CDR2 FNYEAQ. The CDR3 DNA reads TGTGCCAGCAGCGTAGGACAGGGTCGAAGATTCTACGAGCAGTACTTC. Its protein is CASSVGQGRRFYEQYF. The complete variable domain, with remaining parts taken from reference TRBV7-6 and TRBJ2-7, reads GAGVSQSPRYKVTKRGQDVALRCDPISGHVSLYWYRQALGQGPEFLTYFNYEAQQDKSGLPNDRFSAERPEGSISTLTIQRTEQRDSAMYRCASSVGQGRRFYEQYFGPGTRLTVT.

This chain links TRBV7-9 with TRBJ2-1, with 7 bases fitting TRBD1. Germline assignment: CDR1 SEHNR and CDR2 FQNEAQ (reference sequence). Unmatched junction bases numbered 11, after V lost 4 bases and J lost 2 bases. The CDR3 runs to 17 residues. CDR3: CASSSSTGARTYNEQFF. CDR3 bases: TGTGCCAGCAGCTCCAGTACAGGGGCCAGGACCTACAATGAGCAGTTCTTC.